These T cell receptor beta chains were read from a single sample in a study of long-term antiretroviral therapy in people with HIV. Only in-frame clones appear in the TCRdb table, and some are missing; sequencing was by immunoSEQ multiplex PCR. The sample has fewer than 30,000 clones, roughly 80% seen once. The sequences come from unsorted PBMCs, collected 3 years after starting antiretroviral therapy. These receptor sequences come from a man aged 40-55 years with HIV. The CDR3 runs from the conserved cysteine through the conserved F or W. The order of the fields is D gene, V gene, clone size, CDR3 length, J gene, CDR3 protein, CDR3 DNA. The D gene is left open where the match is weak. The size field is filled for only some rows; it gives once, few, many or a size class.

-	TRBV9	-	16	TRBJ2-3	CASSGRTEASTDTQYF	TGTGCCAGCAGCGGCCGGACAGAAGCTAGCACAGATACGCAGTATTTT
-	TRBV5-1	-	14	TRBJ1-4	CASSQLQGAEKLFF	TGCGCCAGCAGCCAGTTACAGGGAGCTGAAAAACTGTTTTTT
-	TRBV5-6	-	14	TRBJ1-2	CASSSSGATEGYTF	TGTGCCAGCAGCTCTTCCGGGGCCACGGAAGGCTACACCTTC
TRBD2	TRBV11-2	-	12	TRBJ2-7	CASSSTSAEQYF	TGTGCCAGCAGCTCGACTAGCGCCGAGCAGTACTTC
-	TRBV18	-	14	TRBJ2-2	CASSPQQNTGELFF	TGTGCCAGCTCACCCCAGCAGAACACCGGGGAGCTGTTTTTT
-	TRBV2	few	14	TRBJ2-7	CASTPGVVTYEQYF	TGTGCCAGCACACCAGGGGTAGTGACGTACGAGCAGTACTTC
-	TRBV6-1	-	16	TRBJ1-5	CASSELGLRGNQPQHF	TGTGCCAGCAGTGAGTTAGGACTAAGGGGAAATCAGCCCCAGCATTTT
TRBD1	TRBV7-8	few	16	TRBJ1-4	CASSLDRGTDNEKLFF	TGTGCCAGCAGCTTAGATAGGGGGACAGATAATGAAAAACTGTTTTTT
TRBD2	TRBV11-2	once	12	TRBJ2-3	CASSSGLNTQYF	TGTGCCAGCAGCTCGGGACTAAATACGCAGTATTTT
-	TRBV11-3	-	15	TRBJ2-1	CASSLSGAQRNEQFF	TGTGCCAGCAGCTTAAGTGGGGCCCAAAGGAATGAGCAGTTCTTC
-	TRBV28	-	17	TRBJ1-6	CASSLGGLGSYNSPLHF	TGTGCCAGCAGTTTAGGGGGGCTGGGCTCCTATAATTCACCCCTCCACTTT
-	TRBV5-1	-	15	TRBJ1-6	CASSLDTAYNSPLHF	TGCGCCAGCAGCTTGGACACCGCTTATAATTCACCCCTCCACTTT
-	TRBV19	-	15	TRBJ2-6	CASSMSSSGANVLTF	TGTGCCAGTAGTATGAGCAGCTCTGGGGCCAACGTCCTGACTTTC
-	TRBV28	-	17	TRBJ2-3	CASTLEGTGTSTDTQYF	TGTGCCAGCACCTTGGAAGGCACAGGGACGAGCACAGATACGCAGTATTTT
-	TRBV11-1	-	17	TRBJ2-7	CASSLGANRLYNYEQYF	TGTGCCAGCAGCTTAGGGGCCAACAGACTCTATAACTACGAGCAGTACTTC
-	TRBV6-5	-	13	TRBJ1-1	CASSSPRTAEAFF	TGTGCCAGCAGTTCCCCGAGGACAGCTGAAGCTTTCTTT